Below are 14 T cell receptor beta chains sequenced from a single sample in a study of lymphopenia after photon versus proton radiotherapy (dated by TCRdb to the late 2010s). The method was the immunoSEQ multiplex PCR assay. Here the immuneACCESS table is served through TCRdb, limited to in-frame sequences with V and J called. Missing clones are a known gap in these copies; in checked studies unresolved V genes cover under half, and the rest lacks a known reason. For this sample the table gives fewer than 20,000 clones, of which 80% to 90% were detected only once. The ten largest make up more than 8.5% of the sample. The sample consisted of peripheral blood, taken from a patient treated with proton-based radiotherapy. Every receptor here comes from a man in his 70s with pancreatic cancer.

The chain recombines TRBV30 with TRBJ1-2, with D maybe TRBD1 (6 bases). Germline lookup yields CDR1 GTSNPN and CDR2 SVGIG (reference sequence). V was pared by 7 bases and J by 5 bases, with 11 bases between. CDR3 size: 11 residues. The CDR3 DNA reads TGTGCCTCGACCACAGGGTATGGCTACACCTTC. Translating gives CASTTGYGYTF.

The V and J genes are TRBV6-6 and TRBJ2-5; 8 nucleotides agree with TRBD2. Looked up from germline, CDR1 is MNHNY and CDR2 is SVGAGI (reference sequence). After removal of 4 bases from V and 2 bases from J, the junction contained 3 bases not matched to a gene. The CDR3 length is 14 residues. CDR3 bases: TGTGCCAGCAGTTCGGGGGGGTATCAAGAGACCCAGTACTTC. Translating it yields CASSSGGYQETQYF.

V and J are TRBV7-2 and TRBJ2-5; D might be TRBD1 (5 bases). The germline V and J ends were trimmed by 4 bases and 1 base, with 16 bases remaining between them. The germline CDR1 and CDR2 sequences are SGHTA and FQGNSA. The CDR3 totals 16 residues. Here the CDR3 DNA reads TGTGCCAGCAGCTCTCCACTTGGGGCGCTCCAAGAGACCCAGTACTTC. It translates to CASSSPLGALQETQYF. The full variable domain, in which reference TRBV7-2 and TRBJ2-5 provide the parts outside the CDR3, is GAGVSQSPSNKVTEKGKDVELRCDPISGHTALYWYRQSLGQGLEFLIYFQGNSAPDKSGLPSDRFSAERTGGSVSTLTIQRTQQEDSAVYLCASSSPLGALQETQYFGPGTRLLVL.

The J gene is TRBJ2-2, the V gene TRBV5-5; D is unclear. CDR1 SGHKS and CDR2 YYEKEE come from the germline V gene (reference sequence). The CDR3 is 13 amino acids. The V end lost 2 bases, the J end lost 4 bases, and 6 bases lay between the germline ends. The CDR3 protein is CASSFKGTGELFF. CDR3 nucleotide sequence: TGTGCCAGCAGCTTCAAAGGCACCGGGGAGCTGTTTTTT.

This chain links TRBV5-1 with TRBJ1-4; possible D gene TRBD1, 6 bases. CDR3 length: 14 residues. Per germline, CDR1 SGHRS and CDR2 YFSETQ. V was trimmed by 2 bases and J by 6 bases, leaving 11 bases between them. The DNA of the CDR3 is TGCGCCAGCAGCTTTTCCAGGGGCGATGAAAAACTGTTTTTT. This encodes CASSFSRGDEKLFF.

V usage is TRBV5-1 and J usage is TRBJ2-1, with TRBD1 matching over 8 bases. CDR3 size: 16 residues. Germline V gene data show CDR1 as SGHRS and CDR2 as YFSETQ. V gave up 2 bases and J gave up 5 bases; unmatched junction bases: 9. The CDR3 here is CASSLGEDRVNNEQFF. DNA of the CDR3: TGCGCCAGCAGCTTAGGTGAGGACAGGGTCAACAATGAGCAGTTCTTC.

The chain has TRBV7-9 and TRBJ1-5, with D uncertain. From germline, CDR1 is SEHNR and CDR2 FQNEAQ (reference sequence). V was clipped by 1 base and J by 2 bases, with 12 bases between them. CDR3 size: 16 residues. The CDR3 DNA reads TGTGCCAGCAGCTTAGAATCCGGCTTTGGCAATCAGCCCCAGCATTTT. Protein product: CASSLESGFGNQPQHF. Looking up the rest from reference TRBV7-9 and TRBJ1-5 gives the full variable domain: DTGVSQNPRHKITKRGQNVTFRCDPISEHNRLYWYRQTLGQGPEFLTYFQNEAQLEKSRLLSDRFSAERPKGSFSTLEIQRTEQGDSAMYLCASSLESGFGNQPQHFGDGTRLSIL.

V is TRBV5-4 and J is TRBJ2-5, with D possibly TRBD2 on 5 matching bases. The germline CDR1 and CDR2 sequences are SGHNT and YYREEE (reference sequence). This CDR3 is built from 16 residues. The ends were cut back, 2 bases at V and 3 bases at J, with 17 bases in the middle. CDR3: CASSFRRGSMEETQYF. CDR3 bases: TGTGCCAGCAGCTTTAGGAGAGGGTCAATGGAAGAGACCCAGTACTTC.

The genes are TRBV5-6 and TRBJ1-2, with D uncertain. This CDR3 is built from 11 residues. Trimming pared 5 bases from V and 2 bases from J, leaving 4 bases between. The germline CDR1 and CDR2 sequences are SGHDT and YYEEEE. The CDR3 reads CASRQNYGYTF. The CDR3, as DNA: TGTGCCAGCAGACAAAACTATGGCTACACCTTC.

This clone is classed as medium-sized. The chain carries TRBV5-1 and TRBJ1-1; D is unclear. The CDR3 contains 14 residues. V was shortened by 2 bases and J by 1 base, with 9 bases between the two germline ends. Germline CDR1 and CDR2: SGHRS and YFSETQ. The CDR3 is CASSFTRKNTEAFF. Here the CDR3 DNA reads TGCGCCAGCAGCTTCACCAGGAAGAACACTGAAGCTTTCTTT.

The chain carries TRBV29-1 and TRBJ2-2, with TRBD2 as a possible D gene (6 bases). The CDR3 totals 14 residues. Germline V gives CDR1 SQVTM, CDR2 ANQGSEA. Trimming pared 6 bases from V and 0 bases from J, leaving 11 bases between. The DNA for the CDR3 is TGCAGCGTCCGATGGGACTCGAACACCGGGGAGCTGTTTTTT. Its translation: CSVRWDSNTGELFF.

V and J are TRBV18 and TRBJ2-6; TRBD1 matches 7 bases. Losses at the gene ends were 6 bases for V and 4 bases for J; bases not matched to a gene: 3. The length of the CDR3 is 14 residues. Germline CDR1 KGHSH, CDR2 LQKENI. As DNA, the CDR3 is TGTGCCAGCTCCGACAGGGCCGGGGCCAACGTCCTGACTTTC. Encoded protein: CASSDRAGANVLTF.

This chain uses TRBV19 with TRBJ1-1; D is unclear. V lost 0 bases to trimming and J lost 7 bases, with 6 bases between them. The germline gives CDR1 LNHDA, CDR2 SQIVND (reference sequence). The CDR3 runs to 12 residues. CDR3 loop: CASSIEPFEAFF. The CDR3 nucleotides read TGTGCCAGTAGTATAGAGCCCTTTGAAGCTTTCTTT.

The gene calls are TRBV10-3 and TRBJ1-2; the D gene is possibly TRBD1 (5 bases). The germline CDR1 and CDR2 sequences are ENHRY and SYGVKD. Trimming removed 4 bases at V and 8 bases at J, with 23 bases between. CDR3 length: 16 amino acids. The CDR3 region is CAISAGAGAGFGGYTF. The CDR3, as DNA: TGTGCCATCAGTGCTGGGGCTGGGGCAGGGTTCGGCGGCTACACCTTC.